The 18 T cell receptor beta chains listed next were all sequenced from one sample in a study of T cells expressing NK-cell markers (dated by TCRdb to the early 2020s). The library was built by means of 5' RACE. TCRdb lists the instrument as Illumina HiSeq 2000. With the reads reprocessed by TCRdb, a single entry stands for each CDR3 protein sequence and no DNA is reported. This sample's listing comprises about 540,000 distinct CDR3 sequences. The ten largest clonotypes hold around 3.3% of the sample. Specimen: blood T cells: a sorted CD56 or NKG2C T cell subset, CD4+ or CD8+ T cells, or bulk PBMC T cells (not recorded which). These receptors came from a man between 18 and 29 years old in good health. Donor details come from another sample of the same person, matched by shared clones.

The chain couples TRBV7-6 to TRBJ1-6; the TCRdb D gene call, TRBD1, has no DNA to confirm it. The CDR3 totals 14 residues. Germline V gives CDR1 SGHVS, CDR2 FNYEAQ. The CDR3 sequence: CASSSDSGLSPLHF.

This chain joins TRBV5-5 and TRBJ2-3; checking the TCRdb D call of TRBD1 is not possible without DNA. The CDR3 loop spans 16 amino acids. The V gene's germline CDR1 is SGHKS and CDR2 YYEKEE (reference sequence). The CDR3 spells CASSLHLFRATDTQYF.

The chain recombines TRBV12-3 or TRBV12-4 with TRBJ2-5. The CDR3 consists of 17 residues. CDR3: CASSRFFPRQVQETQYF.

The J gene is TRBJ2-1, the V gene TRBV7-8; TCRdb's D call of TRBD2 is untestable without DNA. This CDR3 comprises 18 residues. CDR1 is SGHVS, CDR2 FQNEAQ, per germline. The CDR3 sequence: CASSSVGGLAQGGNEQFF.

The V and J genes are TRBV12-3 or TRBV12-4 and TRBJ2-5; TCRdb outputs TRBD1, but without DNA this stays unchecked. CDR3 length: 15 amino acids. CDR3 protein: CASSLWDTHTETQYF.

CDR3: CAISGQSFAGGSTDTQYF. The rearrangement uses TRBV10-3 and TRBJ2-3; TCRdb lists TRBD2, though no DNA is available to test this call. The CDR3 runs to 18 residues. Germline V gene data show CDR1 as ENHRY and CDR2 as SYGVKD.

This chain connects TRBV7-8 to TRBJ2-2; the D gene TCRdb calls, TRBD1, cannot be checked with no DNA. CDR3 length: 16 amino acids. Germline CDR1 and CDR2: SGHVS and FQNEAQ. The CDR3 sequence is CASSSGQGGHTGELFF. The complete variable domain, with remaining parts taken from reference TRBV7-8 and TRBJ2-2, reads GAGVSQSPRYKVAKRGQDVALRCDPISGHVSLFWYQQALGQGPEFLTYFQNEAQLDKSGLPSDRFFAERPEGSVSTLKIQRTQQEDSAVYLCASSSGQGGHTGELFFGEGSRLTVL.

The V gene is TRBV15, the J gene TRBJ2-1; TCRdb gives TRBD2 as the D gene, but with no DNA this cannot be confirmed. CDR1 is LNHNV and CDR2 is YYDKDF in the germline V gene (reference sequence). The CDR3 is 19 residues long. The CDR3 protein is CATSRDWTSGASSYNEQFF.

This chain joins TRBV5-1 and TRBJ1-1. Looked up from germline, CDR1 is SGHRS and CDR2 is YFSETQ. CDR3 size: 14 residues. The CDR3 sequence is CASSLNVAGLQGFF.

The CDR3 protein is CASSPISLTSGGAWTDTQYF. V gene TRBV21-1 combines with J gene TRBJ2-3; TCRdb lists TRBD2, though no DNA is available to test this call. TRBV21-1 is described as a pseudogene. CDR3 length equals 20 residues.

This chain uses TRBV10-3 with TRBJ2-5. The germline V gene has CDR1 ENHRY and CDR2 SYGVKD. This CDR3 is built from 15 residues. CDR3 sequence reads: CAIRSSTANQETQYF.

The V gene is TRBV2, the J gene TRBJ2-7. The CDR3 spans 14 residues. Germline-derived CDR1 and CDR2 are SNHLY and FYNNEI. Here the CDR3 reads CASSRTSQTYEQYF.

V and J are TRBV14 and TRBJ2-7; TCRdb's D gene call, TRBD1, goes unchecked for lack of DNA. The CDR3 is 15 amino acids. Germline loops: CDR1 SGHDN, CDR2 FVKESK. The CDR3 sequence is CASSQVQGATYEQYF.

J is TRBJ2-1 and V is TRBV12-3 or TRBV12-4; the D call from TCRdb, TRBD1, cannot be confirmed without DNA. CDR3 length: 16 amino acids. This CDR3 is CASSLYTGAHVYEQFF.

The chain employs TRBV12-3 or TRBV12-4 and TRBJ1-6; TCRdb's D call of TRBD1 is untestable without DNA. The CDR3 loop spans 13 amino acids. The CDR3 region is CASSFSRDSPLHF.

The rearrangement uses TRBV30 and TRBJ2-2; the D call from TCRdb, TRBD2, cannot be confirmed without DNA. Germline V gene sequence: CDR1 GTSNPN, CDR2 SVGIG (reference sequence). The CDR3 covers 13 residues. The CDR3 sequence is CARTYAGTGELFF.

The V gene is TRBV6-2 or TRBV6-3, the J gene TRBJ2-3; TCRdb returns TRBD2, unconfirmable since there is no DNA. Germline V gives CDR1 MNHEY, CDR2 SVGEGT. The CDR3 consists of 16 residues. This CDR3 is CASSYSTGDGGDTQYF.

This chain uses TRBV7-3 with TRBJ2-2. CDR3 length: 16 residues. Germline lookup yields CDR1 SGHTA and CDR2 FQGTGA. The CDR3 reads CASRADVKVNTGELFF.